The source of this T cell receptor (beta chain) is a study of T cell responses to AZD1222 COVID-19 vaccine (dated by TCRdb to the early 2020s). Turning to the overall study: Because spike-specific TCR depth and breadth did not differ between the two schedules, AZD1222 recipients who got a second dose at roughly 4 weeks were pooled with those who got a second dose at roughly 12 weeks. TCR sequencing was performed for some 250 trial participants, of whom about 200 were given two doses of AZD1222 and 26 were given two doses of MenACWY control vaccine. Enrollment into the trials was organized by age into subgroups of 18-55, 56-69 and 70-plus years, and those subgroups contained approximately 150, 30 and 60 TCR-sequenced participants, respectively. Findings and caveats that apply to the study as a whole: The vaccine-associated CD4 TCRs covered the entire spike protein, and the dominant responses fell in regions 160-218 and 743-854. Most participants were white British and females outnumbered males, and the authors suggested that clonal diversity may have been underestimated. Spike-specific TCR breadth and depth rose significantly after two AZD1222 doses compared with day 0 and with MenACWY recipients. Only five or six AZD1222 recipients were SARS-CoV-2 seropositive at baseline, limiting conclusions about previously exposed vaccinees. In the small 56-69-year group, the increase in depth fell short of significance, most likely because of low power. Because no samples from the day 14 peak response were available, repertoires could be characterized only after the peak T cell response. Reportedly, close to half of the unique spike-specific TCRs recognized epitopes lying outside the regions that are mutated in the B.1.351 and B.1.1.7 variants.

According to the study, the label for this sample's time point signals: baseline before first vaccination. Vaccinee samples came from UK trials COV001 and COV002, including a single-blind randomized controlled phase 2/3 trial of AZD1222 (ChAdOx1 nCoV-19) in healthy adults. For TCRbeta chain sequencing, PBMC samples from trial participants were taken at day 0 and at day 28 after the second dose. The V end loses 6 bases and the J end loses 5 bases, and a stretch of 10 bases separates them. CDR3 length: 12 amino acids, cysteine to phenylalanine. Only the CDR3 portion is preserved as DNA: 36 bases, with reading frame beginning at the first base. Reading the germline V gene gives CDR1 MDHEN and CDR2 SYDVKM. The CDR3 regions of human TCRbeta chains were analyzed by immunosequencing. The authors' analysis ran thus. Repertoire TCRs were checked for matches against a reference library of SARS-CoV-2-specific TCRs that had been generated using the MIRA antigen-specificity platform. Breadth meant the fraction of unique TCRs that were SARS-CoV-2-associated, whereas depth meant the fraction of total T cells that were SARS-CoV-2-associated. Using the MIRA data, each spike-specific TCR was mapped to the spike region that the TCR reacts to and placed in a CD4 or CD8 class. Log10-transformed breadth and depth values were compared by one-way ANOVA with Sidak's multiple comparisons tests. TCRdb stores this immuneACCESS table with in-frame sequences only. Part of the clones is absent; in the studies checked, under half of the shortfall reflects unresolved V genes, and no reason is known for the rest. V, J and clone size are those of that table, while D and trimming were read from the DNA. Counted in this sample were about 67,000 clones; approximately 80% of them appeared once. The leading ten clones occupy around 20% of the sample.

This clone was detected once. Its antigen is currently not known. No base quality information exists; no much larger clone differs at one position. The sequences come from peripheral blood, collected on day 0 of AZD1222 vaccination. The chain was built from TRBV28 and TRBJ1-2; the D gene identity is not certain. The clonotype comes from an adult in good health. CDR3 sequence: CASSRPGYGYTF. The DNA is TGTGCCAGCAGCCGCCCCGGTTATGGCTACACCTTC.